This record covers a single TCR beta chain. An end of the junction differs from the germline gene, which may be a read error. Via MiXCR, TCRdb re-called the PCR reads, giving one row per CDR3 protein. The sample gives approximately 590,000 distinct CDR3 sequences, approximately 24% of which show up once; 0.78% is in the top ten. This sample stems from a study of molecular identifiers for immune sequencing clone quantification. This CDR3 spans 16 amino acids. Germline CDR1 MNHEY, CDR2 SMNVEV (reference sequence). The chain employs TRBV27 and TRBJ2-7, with 9 positions matching TRBD2. The specimen sequenced was naive CD8+ T cells from blood, with Jurkat cell RNA spiked in. Subset in this sample: FACS-sorted CD8+CD4-CCR7+CD45RA+ naive T cells. This sequence originates from a human donor in good health. Some libraries in this study had Jurkat cell RNA spiked in. CDR3 DNA: TGTGCCAGCAGTTTAGATTGGTCTAGCGGGACCTACGGGCAGTACTTC. It encodes CASSLDWSSGTYGQYF.